This passage covers 14 T cell receptor beta chains from one sample sequenced in a study of OX40 agonist ivuxolimab in advanced cancers. Library construction relied on the immunoSEQ multiplex PCR assay. Imported from immuneACCESS, the table was reduced by TCRdb to in-frame sequences with V and J called. These copies leave out some clones; in studies compared against another copy, an unresolved V gene accounts for under half, and the cause of the remainder is not known. This sample holds more than 60,000 clones; almost 95% were observed only once. The ten top clones hold 15% to 20% of the sample. The sample was CD4+ or CD8+ T cells sorted from blood, taken in a trial of the OX40 agonist ivuxolimab. Receptors originate from an adult with an advanced solid tumor such as melanoma, head and neck, liver or kidney cancer.

The CDR3 loop reads CASSATSGIHEQYF. Written as DNA, the CDR3 is TGTGCCAGCAGCGCGACTAGCGGGATCCACGAGCAGTACTTC. The chain is built from TRBV7-9 and TRBJ2-7; 11 nucleotides line up with TRBD2. V shed 5 bases, J shed 5 bases, and the junction held 5 bases outside the gene matches. The CDR3 loop spans 14 amino acids. Per the germline V gene, CDR1 is SEHNR and CDR2 is FQNEAQ (reference sequence).

This clone is labeled medium-sized. The V gene is TRBV10-3, the J gene TRBJ2-1, with 9 positions matching TRBD1. The CDR3 contains 16 residues. V lost 4 bases, J lost 0 bases, and 4 bases stayed unmatched. In germline, CDR1 is ENHRY, CDR2 SYGVKD. CDR3 sequence (DNA): TGTGCCATCAGTGGGGGACAGGGTGACTCCTACAATGAGCAGTTCTTC. Translating gives CAISGGQGDSYNEQFF.

The V and J genes are TRBV7-3 and TRBJ1-1; 7 nucleotides agree with TRBD1. The CDR3 is 15 residues long. J lost 1 base, V lost 4 bases, and 6 bases had no gene match. Germline V gene sequence: CDR1 SGHTA, CDR2 FQGTGA. CDR3 region: CASSSSDRPNTEAFF. DNA for the CDR3: TGTGCCAGCAGCTCATCGGACAGGCCGAACACTGAAGCTTTCTTT.

The genes are TRBV7-2 and TRBJ1-2, with unresolved D. V lost 0 bases, J lost 5 bases, and 7 bases lay in between. CDR1 and CDR2 (germline): SGHTA, FQGNSA. This CDR3 region has 13 residues. The CDR3 loop is CASSLAAGYGYTF. The CDR3, as DNA: TGTGCCAGCAGCTTAGCTGCCGGATATGGCTACACCTTC.

This clone showed up just once. The CDR3 DNA is TGCGCCAGCAGCCCGGGGACAGGGCCTAGCACAGATACGCAGTATTTT. Protein sequence: CASSPGTGPSTDTQYF. The chain has TRBV5-1 and TRBJ2-3; 9 bases fit TRBD1. The V gene's germline CDR1 is SGHRS and CDR2 YFSETQ. V lost 4 bases, J lost 0 bases, and 6 bases stayed unmatched. This CDR3 spans 16 amino acids.

The chain recombines TRBV9 with TRBJ2-2, with D unclear. Germline V gene data show CDR1 as SGDLS and CDR2 as YYNGEE. The CDR3 contains 15 residues. Trimming left V 0 bases short and J 4 bases short, with 10 bases between. In nucleotides, the CDR3 is TGTGCCAGCAGCGTAGGACTGGCGGCCACCGGGGAGCTGTTTTTT. It codes for CASSVGLAATGELFF. Based on the CDR3 plus reference TRBV9 and TRBJ2-2, the full variable domain is DSGVTQTPKHLITATGQRVTLRCSPRSGDLSVYWYQQSLDQGLQFLIQYYNGEERAKGNILERFSAQQFPDLHSELNLSSLELGDSALYFCASSVGLAATGELFFGEGSRLTVL.

This clone was seen a single time. The V and J genes are TRBV29-1 and TRBJ2-1, with 10 bases aligning to TRBD2. The V segment lost 3 bases and the J segment 7 bases; nucleotides outside the gene matches: 9. This CDR3 comprises 15 residues. The germline V gene encodes CDR1 SQVTM and CDR2 ANQGSEA. CDR3 sequence: CSVDLRPSGGNEQFF. CDR3 bases: TGCAGCGTTGACTTACGGCCTAGCGGGGGAAATGAGCAGTTCTTC.

J is TRBJ1-4 and V is TRBV9; D may be TRBD1 (5 bases). The CDR3 is 15 residues long. Germline CDR1 SGDLS, CDR2 YYNGEE. V shed 4 bases and J shed 2 bases, with 12 bases lying between them. DNA for the CDR3: TGTGCCAGCAGCCGGGGGGTCGCGACTAATGAAAAACTGTTTTTT. This sequence encodes CASSRGVATNEKLFF.

The V call is TRBV2, the J call TRBJ1-5; possibly TRBD1 for D (6 bases). The CDR3 has 15 amino acids. Trimming cost V 7 bases and J 7 bases, with 20 bases left between them. Germline loops: CDR1 SNHLY, CDR2 FYNNEI. The CDR3 region is CASNGWGAEGQPQHF. The CDR3 region has the DNA TGTGCCAGCAACGGTTGGGGGGCAGAGGGGCAGCCCCAGCATTTT.

This sequence joins TRBV30 and TRBJ2-3; D is ambiguous. With 2 bases removed from V and 0 bases from J, the gap between germline ends came to 6 bases. This CDR3 has 13 amino acids. CDR1 is GTSNPN and CDR2 is SVGIG in the germline V gene (reference sequence). CDR3 DNA sequence: TGTGCCTGGAGTTCTCAGAGCACAGATACGCAGTATTTT. Translation gives CAWSSQSTDTQYF.

The CDR3 region is CASTPGLSTMNTEAFF. For the CDR3, the DNA is TGTGCCAGCACCCCCGGCCTGTCGACTATGAACACTGAAGCTTTCTTT. This chain connects TRBV6-4 to TRBJ1-1, with D hard to call. The V and J ends lost 7 bases and 0 bases respectively, with 18 bases between them. CDR3 size: 16 residues. The germline V gene has CDR1 MRHNA and CDR2 SNTAGT.

CDR3 protein: CSVEGADRGPGETQYF. The CDR3 DNA sequence: TGCAGCGTTGAGGGGGCGGACAGGGGGCCGGGCGAGACCCAGTACTTC. V usage is TRBV29-1 and J usage is TRBJ2-5; 11 nucleotides agree with TRBD1. The J segment lost 5 bases and the V segment lost 3 bases, leaving 11 bases of the junction unmatched. Germline loops: CDR1 SQVTM, CDR2 ANQGSEA. The CDR3 extends over 16 amino acids.

V is TRBV9 and J is TRBJ1-1, with 9 positions matching TRBD1. The V and J ends lost 4 bases and 5 bases, in that order; junction bases with no gene match: 6. The CDR3 totals 14 residues. Germline CDR1 and CDR2: SGDLS and YYNGEE. The CDR3 here is CASSTQGARTEAFF. The CDR3 nucleotides read TGTGCCAGCAGCACACAGGGGGCACGGACTGAAGCTTTCTTT.

This chain joins TRBV7-3 and TRBJ2-1; D is unclear. Trimming shortened V by 4 bases and J by 7 bases, and 5 bases separated the two germline ends. The CDR3 spans 11 residues. Germline loops: CDR1 SGHTA, CDR2 FQGTGA. In nucleotides, the CDR3 is TGTGCCAGCAGCTCTAATAATGAGCAGTTCTTC. Translated, it gives CASSSNNEQFF.